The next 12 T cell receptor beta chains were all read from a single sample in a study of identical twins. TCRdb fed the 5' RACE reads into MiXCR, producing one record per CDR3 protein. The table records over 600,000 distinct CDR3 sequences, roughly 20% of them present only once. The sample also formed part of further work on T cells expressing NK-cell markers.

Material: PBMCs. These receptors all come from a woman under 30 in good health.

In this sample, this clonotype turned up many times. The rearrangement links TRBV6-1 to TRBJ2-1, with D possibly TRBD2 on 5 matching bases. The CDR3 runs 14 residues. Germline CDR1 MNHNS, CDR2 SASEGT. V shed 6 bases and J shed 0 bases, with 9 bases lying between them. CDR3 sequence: CASSRRDSYNEQFF. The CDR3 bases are TGTGCCAGCAGCCGACGGGACTCCTACAATGAGCAGTTCTTC.

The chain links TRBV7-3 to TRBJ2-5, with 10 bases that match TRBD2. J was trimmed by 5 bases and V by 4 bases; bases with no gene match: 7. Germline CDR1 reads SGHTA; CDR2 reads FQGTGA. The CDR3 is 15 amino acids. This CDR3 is CASSWGLAPGETQYF. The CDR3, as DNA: TGTGCCAGCAGCTGGGGACTAGCGCCGGGTGAGACCCAGTACTTC.

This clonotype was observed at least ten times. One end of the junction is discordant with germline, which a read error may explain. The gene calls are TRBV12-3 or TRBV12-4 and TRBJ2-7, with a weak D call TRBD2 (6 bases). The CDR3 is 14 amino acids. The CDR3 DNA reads TGCGCCAGCAGCTTGGCCGGCGGGGCCTACGAGCAGTACTTC. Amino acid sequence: CASSLAGGAYEQYF.

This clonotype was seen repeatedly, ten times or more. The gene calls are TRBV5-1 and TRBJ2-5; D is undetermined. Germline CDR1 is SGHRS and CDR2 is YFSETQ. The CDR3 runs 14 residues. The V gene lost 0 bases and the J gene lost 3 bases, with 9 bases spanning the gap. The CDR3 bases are TGCGCCAGCAGCTTGGGAGAGTTTAAAGAGACCCAGTACTTC. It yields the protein CASSLGEFKETQYF.

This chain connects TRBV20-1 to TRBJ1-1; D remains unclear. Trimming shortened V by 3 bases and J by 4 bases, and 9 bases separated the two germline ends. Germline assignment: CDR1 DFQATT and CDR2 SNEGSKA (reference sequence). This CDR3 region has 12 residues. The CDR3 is CSARFPSTEAFF. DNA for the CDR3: TGCAGTGCTAGGTTCCCGAGCACTGAAGCTTTCTTT.

The CDR3 here is CATSSSGGTRWAFF. CDR3 in DNA: TGTGCCACCAGCAGTAGCGGGGGGACTCGCTGGGCTTTCTTT. This chain connects TRBV15 to TRBJ1-1, with TRBD1 as a possible D gene (5 bases). The CDR3 has 14 amino acids. The germline V gene encodes CDR1 LNHNV and CDR2 YYDKDF (reference sequence). Between the trimmed V and J ends, which lost 3 bases and 11 bases, there was a span of 19 bases.

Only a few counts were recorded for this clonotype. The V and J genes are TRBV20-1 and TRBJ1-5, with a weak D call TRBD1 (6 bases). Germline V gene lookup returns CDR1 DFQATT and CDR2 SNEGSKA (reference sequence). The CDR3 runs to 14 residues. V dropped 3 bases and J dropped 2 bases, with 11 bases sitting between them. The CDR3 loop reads CSARPRQGNQPQHF. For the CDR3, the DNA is TGCAGTGCTAGGCCTCGACAGGGCAATCAGCCCCAGCATTTT.

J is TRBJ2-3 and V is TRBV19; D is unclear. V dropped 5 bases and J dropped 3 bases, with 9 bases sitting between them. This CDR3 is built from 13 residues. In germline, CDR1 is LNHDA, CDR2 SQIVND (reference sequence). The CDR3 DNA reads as TGTGCCAGTAGTTTCGCCTTAACAGATACGCAGTATTTT. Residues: CASSFALTDTQYF.

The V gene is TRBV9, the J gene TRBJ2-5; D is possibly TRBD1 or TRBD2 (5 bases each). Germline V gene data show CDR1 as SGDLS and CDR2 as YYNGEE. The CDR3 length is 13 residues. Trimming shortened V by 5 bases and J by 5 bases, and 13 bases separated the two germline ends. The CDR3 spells CASSRGALETQYF. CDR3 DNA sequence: TGTGCCAGCAGTCGAGGGGCCCTGGAGACCCAGTACTTC.

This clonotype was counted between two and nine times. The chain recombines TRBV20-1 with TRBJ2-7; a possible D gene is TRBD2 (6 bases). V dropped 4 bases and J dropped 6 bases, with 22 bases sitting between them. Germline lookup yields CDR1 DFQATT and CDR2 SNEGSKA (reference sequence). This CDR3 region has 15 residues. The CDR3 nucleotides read TGCAGTGCTACGGTTATATGGGGAGGCTTTGGCGAGCAGTACTTC. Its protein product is CSATVIWGGFGEQYF.

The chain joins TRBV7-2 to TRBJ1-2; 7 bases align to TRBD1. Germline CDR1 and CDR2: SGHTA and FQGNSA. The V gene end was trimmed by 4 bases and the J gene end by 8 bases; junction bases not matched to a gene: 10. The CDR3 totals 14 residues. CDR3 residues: CASSSYRGGEGYTF. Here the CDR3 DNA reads TGTGCCAGCAGCTCCTACAGGGGAGGGGAAGGCTACACCTTC.

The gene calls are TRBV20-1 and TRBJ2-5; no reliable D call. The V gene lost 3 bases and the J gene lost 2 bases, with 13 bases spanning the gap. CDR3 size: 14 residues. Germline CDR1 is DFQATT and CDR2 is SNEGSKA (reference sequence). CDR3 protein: CSARFRTKQETQYF. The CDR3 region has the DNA TGCAGTGCTAGGTTTCGGACGAAACAAGAGACCCAGTACTTC.